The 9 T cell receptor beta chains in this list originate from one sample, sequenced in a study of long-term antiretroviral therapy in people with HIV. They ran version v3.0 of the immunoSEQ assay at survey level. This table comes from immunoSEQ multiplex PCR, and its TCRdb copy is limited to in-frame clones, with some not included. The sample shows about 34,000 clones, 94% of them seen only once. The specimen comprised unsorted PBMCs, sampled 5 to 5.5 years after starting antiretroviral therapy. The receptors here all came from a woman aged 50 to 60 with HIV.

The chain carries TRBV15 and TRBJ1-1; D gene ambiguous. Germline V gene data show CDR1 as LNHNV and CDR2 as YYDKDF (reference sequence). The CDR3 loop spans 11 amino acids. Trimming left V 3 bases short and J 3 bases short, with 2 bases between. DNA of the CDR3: TGTGCCACCAGCAGGCACACTGAAGCTTTCTTT. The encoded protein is CATSRHTEAFF.

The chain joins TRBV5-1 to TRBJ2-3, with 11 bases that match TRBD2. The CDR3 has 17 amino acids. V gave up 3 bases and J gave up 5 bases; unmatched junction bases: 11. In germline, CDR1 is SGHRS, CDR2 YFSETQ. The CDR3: CASSSTTSGAPQDTQYF. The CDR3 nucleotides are TGCGCCAGCAGCTCTACGACTAGCGGGGCCCCACAAGATACGCAGTATTTT.

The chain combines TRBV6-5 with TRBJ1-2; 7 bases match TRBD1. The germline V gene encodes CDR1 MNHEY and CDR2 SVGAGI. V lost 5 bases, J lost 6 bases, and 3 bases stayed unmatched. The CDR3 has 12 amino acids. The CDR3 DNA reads TGTGCCAGCAGTGACAGGGTCGATGGCTACACCTTC. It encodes CASSDRVDGYTF.

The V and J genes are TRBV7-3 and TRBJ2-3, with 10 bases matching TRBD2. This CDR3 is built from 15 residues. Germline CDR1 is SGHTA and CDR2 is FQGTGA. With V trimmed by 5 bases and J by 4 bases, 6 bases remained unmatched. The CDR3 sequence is CASSKRGGGPDTQYF. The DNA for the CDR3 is TGTGCCAGCAGCAAGCGGGGGGGCGGACCAGATACGCAGTATTTT.

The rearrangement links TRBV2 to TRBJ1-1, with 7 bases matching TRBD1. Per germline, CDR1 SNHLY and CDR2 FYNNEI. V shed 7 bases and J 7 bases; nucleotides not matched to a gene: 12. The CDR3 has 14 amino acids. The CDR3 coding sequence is TGTGCCAGCATCACCAACAGGGGAACGAGTGAAGCTTTCTTT. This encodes CASITNRGTSEAFF. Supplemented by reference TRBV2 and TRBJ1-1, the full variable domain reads EPEVTQTPSHQVTQMGQEVILRCVPISNHLYFYWYRQILGQKVEFLVSFYNNEISEKSEIFDDQFSVERPDGSNFTLKIRSTKLEDSAMYFCASITNRGTSEAFFGQGTRLTVV.

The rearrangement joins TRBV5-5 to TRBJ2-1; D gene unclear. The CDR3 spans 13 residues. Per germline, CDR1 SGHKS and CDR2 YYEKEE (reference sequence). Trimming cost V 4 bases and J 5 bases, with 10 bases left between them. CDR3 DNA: TGTGCCAGCAGCCCATCGAGAGACAATGAGCAGTTCTTC. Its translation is CASSPSRDNEQFF. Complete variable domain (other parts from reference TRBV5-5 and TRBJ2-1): DAGVTQSPTHLIKTRGQQVTLRCSPISGHKSVSWYQQVLGQGPQFIFQYYEKEERGRGNFPDRFSARQFPNYSSELNVNALLLGDSALYLCASSPSRDNEQFFGPGTRLTVL.

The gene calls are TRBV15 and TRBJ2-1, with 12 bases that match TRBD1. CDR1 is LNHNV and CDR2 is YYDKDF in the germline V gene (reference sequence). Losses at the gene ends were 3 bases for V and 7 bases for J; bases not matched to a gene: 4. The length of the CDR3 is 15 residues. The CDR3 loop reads CATSSGTGGRNEQFF. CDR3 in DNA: TGTGCCACCAGCAGCGGGACAGGGGGCCGGAATGAGCAGTTCTTC.

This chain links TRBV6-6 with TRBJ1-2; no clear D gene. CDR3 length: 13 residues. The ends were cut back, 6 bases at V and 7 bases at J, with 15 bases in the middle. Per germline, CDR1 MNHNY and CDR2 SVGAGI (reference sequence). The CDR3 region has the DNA TGTGCCAGCAGGGGCGGTCAGCGGGGTGGCTACACCTTC. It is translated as CASRGGQRGGYTF.

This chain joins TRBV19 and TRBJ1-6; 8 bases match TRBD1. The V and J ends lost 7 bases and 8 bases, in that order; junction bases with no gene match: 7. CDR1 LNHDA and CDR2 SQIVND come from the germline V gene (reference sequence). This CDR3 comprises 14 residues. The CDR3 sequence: CASNPTGVDSPLHF. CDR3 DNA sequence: TGTGCCAGTAATCCGACAGGGGTGGATTCACCCCTCCACTTT. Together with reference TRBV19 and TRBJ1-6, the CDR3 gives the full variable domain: DGGITQSPKYLFRKEGQNVTLSCEQNLNHDAMYWYRQDPGQGLRLIYYSQIVNDFQKGDIAEGYSVSREKKESFPLTVTSAQKNPTAFYLCASNPTGVDSPLHFGNGTRLTVT.